This entry lists 2 T cell receptor beta chains sequenced from one sample in a study of T-cell memory formation after mild COVID-19. TCRdb passed the 5' RACE reads through MiXCR, listing each CDR3 protein once. The sample contains about 410,000 distinct CDR3 sequences, under 25% of which appear only once. Sequenced sample: PBMCs or a T cell subset sorted from them (not recorded which). The source is an adult woman who had mild COVID-19 (a few samples of this study predate the infection). Cell type and time point are not known.

The chain is built from TRBV7-9 and TRBJ2-3; 7 bases are shared with TRBD2. CDR3 size: 18 residues. Per the germline V gene, CDR1 is SEHNR and CDR2 is FQNEAQ (reference sequence). V was pared by 3 bases and J by 3 bases, with 15 bases of the junction left unmatched. The CDR3 nucleotides are TGTGCCAGCAGCTTCTTTAGACTAGTCTGGGAGGGAACAGATACGCAGTATTTT. This encodes CASSFFRLVWEGTDTQYF.

This clonotype showed up just a few times. The CDR3 protein is CATSDPGQVGNEQFF. CDR3 in DNA: TGTGCCACCAGTGACCCGGGACAGGTAGGCAATGAGCAGTTCTTC. V usage is TRBV24-1 and J usage is TRBJ2-1, with TRBD1 matching over 8 bases. The CDR3 is made up of 15 amino acids. V was pared by 4 bases and J by 6 bases, with 7 bases of the junction left unmatched. Germline V lookup: CDR1 KGHDR, CDR2 SFDVKD.